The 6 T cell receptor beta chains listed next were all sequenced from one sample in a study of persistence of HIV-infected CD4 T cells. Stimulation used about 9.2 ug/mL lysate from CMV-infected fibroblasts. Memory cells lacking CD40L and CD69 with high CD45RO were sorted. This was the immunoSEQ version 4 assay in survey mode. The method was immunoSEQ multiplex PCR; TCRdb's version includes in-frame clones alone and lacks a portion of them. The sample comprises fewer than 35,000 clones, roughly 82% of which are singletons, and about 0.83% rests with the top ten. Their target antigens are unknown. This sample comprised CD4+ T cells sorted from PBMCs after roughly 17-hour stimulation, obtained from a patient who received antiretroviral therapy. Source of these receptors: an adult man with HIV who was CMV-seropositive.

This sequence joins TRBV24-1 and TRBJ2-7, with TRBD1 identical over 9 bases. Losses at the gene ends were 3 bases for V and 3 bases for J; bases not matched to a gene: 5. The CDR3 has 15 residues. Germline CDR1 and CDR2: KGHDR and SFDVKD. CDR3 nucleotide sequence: TGTGCCACCAGTGATCGCACAGGGGGCAACTACGAGCAGTACTTC. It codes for CATSDRTGGNYEQYF.

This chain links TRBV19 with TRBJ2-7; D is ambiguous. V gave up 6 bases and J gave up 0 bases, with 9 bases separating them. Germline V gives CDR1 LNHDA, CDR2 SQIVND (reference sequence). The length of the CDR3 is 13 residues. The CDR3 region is CASRHVGSYEQYF. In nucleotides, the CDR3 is TGTGCCAGTAGGCATGTCGGCTCCTACGAGCAGTACTTC.

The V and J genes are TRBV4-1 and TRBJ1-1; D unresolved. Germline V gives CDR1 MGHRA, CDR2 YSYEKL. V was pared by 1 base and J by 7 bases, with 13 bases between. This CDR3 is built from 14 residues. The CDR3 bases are TGCGCCAGCAGCCAAGCTTCAACACTTGGTGAAGCTTTCTTT. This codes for CASSQASTLGEAFF.

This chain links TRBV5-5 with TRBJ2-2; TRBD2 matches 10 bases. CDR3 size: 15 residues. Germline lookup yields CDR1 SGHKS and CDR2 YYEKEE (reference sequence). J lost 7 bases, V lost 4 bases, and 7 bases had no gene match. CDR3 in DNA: TGTGCCAGCAGCAACCCCGGACTAGCGGTCGGGGAGCTGTTTTTT. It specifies CASSNPGLAVGELFF.

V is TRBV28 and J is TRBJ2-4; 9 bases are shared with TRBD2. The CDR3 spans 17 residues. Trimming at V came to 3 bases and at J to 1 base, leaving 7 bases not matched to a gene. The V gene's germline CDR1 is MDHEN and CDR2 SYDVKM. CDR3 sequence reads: CASSFAAGGRAKNIQYF. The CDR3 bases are TGTGCCAGCAGTTTCGCGGCGGGGGGGCGGGCCAAAAACATTCAGTACTTC.

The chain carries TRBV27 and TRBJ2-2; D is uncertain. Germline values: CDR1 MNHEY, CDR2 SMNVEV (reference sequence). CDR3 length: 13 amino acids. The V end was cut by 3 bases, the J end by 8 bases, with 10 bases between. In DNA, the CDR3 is TGTGCCAGCAGTTTCCCCGGTCCTGGGGAGCTGTTTTTT. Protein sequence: CASSFPGPGELFF.